The T cell receptor beta chain under discussion was sequenced for a study of blood T cell repertoires in COVID-19. Study as a whole: Spain, Italy and the United States supplied samples that represented acute and convalescent COVID-19. Sources were T cells, B-cell-depleted T cells, or PBMCs; the material itself was cDNA or gDNA.

Per the authors' pipeline: Amplification from reference gene primers served as the basis for estimated nucleated cell counts. Sequenced by immunoSEQ multiplex PCR; TCRdb stores in-frame clones only, minus some. From that table come the V and J calls and clone size; the DNA was used to work out D and trimming. The sample lists 200,000 or so clones; approximately 81% were seen once. The germline V gene encodes CDR1 SQVTM and CDR2 ANQGSEA. The CDR3 length is 17 residues. The trim removed 3 bases at V and 5 bases at J, leaving 15 bases unmatched. The sequence was obtained from a woman aged 60-70 years who had recovered from COVID-19. The sample taken for sequencing was peripheral blood. The V call is TRBV29-1, the J call TRBJ2-1; 8 bases match TRBD2. This CDR3 reads CSVDPSGWGGTHNEQFF. CDR3 bases: TGCAGCGTTGACCCTAGCGGGTGGGGGGGTACCCACAATGAGCAGTTCTTC.